The present T cell receptor (beta chain) was sequenced within a study of radiotherapy plus CTLA-4 blockade in lung cancer. Study-level results: Reported findings show early blood T cell clone dynamics, with interferon-beta, best predicted response.

Details on this clone: Its antigen remains unknown.

Assay used: immunoSEQ multiplex PCR; TCRdb lists only in-frame clones, some missing. Altogether approximately 45,000 clones are present, 63% being singletons, with the ten largest covering 18%. The sequence came from a human donor with non-small cell lung cancer who had a partial response to radiotherapy plus ipilimumab. The starting material was peripheral blood, obtained from a patient treated with radiotherapy plus ipilimumab.

In DNA, the CDR3 is TGTGCCAGCAGCGCCGGGACTAGCGGGGGTTTAGCCAAAAACATTCAGTACTTC. Its protein is CASSAGTSGGLAKNIQYF. The chain couples TRBV2 to TRBJ2-4, with 14 bases identical to TRBD2. The CDR3 consists of 18 residues. V shed 6 bases, J shed 0 bases, and the junction held 7 bases outside the gene matches. The V gene's germline CDR1 is SNHLY and CDR2 FYNNEI.